This T cell receptor (beta chain) appears in the sequencing data of a study of blood T cell repertoires in COVID-19. Across the study: Acute and convalescent COVID-19 samples came from the United States, Italy and Spain. The analysed material was cDNA or gDNA that came from T cells, B-cell-depleted T cells, or PBMCs.

Authors' analysis steps: The assay estimated nucleated cells by amplifying reference gene primers. Sequenced by immunoSEQ multiplex PCR; TCRdb stores in-frame clones only, minus some. That table is the source of V, J and clone size, and D and trimming were worked out from the DNA. The sample holds 250,000 to 300,000 clones, 85% to 90% seen once. The CDR3 extends over 14 amino acids. Germline assignment: CDR1 KGHSH and CDR2 LQKENI. This clone was seen a single time. The sample comprised peripheral blood. This clonotype was obtained from a woman in her thirties or forties with acute or convalescent COVID-19. The chain employs TRBV18 and TRBJ2-7; tentatively, D is TRBD2 (5 bases). CDR3 amino acids: CASSPAGPGSPRLV. The CDR3 DNA follows: TGTGCCAGCTCACCAGCCGGACCGGGATCCCCCCGGCTAGTC.